This record looks at one T cell receptor beta chain sequence and its context. Its specific antigen is unknown. No base quality values were provided; no much bigger clone lies one nucleotide off. The T-cell fraction in tumor and uninvolved lung tissue was obtained from TCR sequencing using the immunoSEQ assay. Under the source paper's analysis protocol: For survival analysis, patients were split into high (upper tertile) and low (lower two tertiles) T-cell fraction groups and compared by log-rank test. A signed-rank test was used to check for differences in T-cell fraction between paired tumor and uninvolved lung. Drawn from immuneACCESS, this table holds only the in-frame rearrangements with V and J called that TCRdb kept. Clones are partly lost; checked studies trace under half to an unresolved V gene and leave the rest unexplained. V, J and clone size are taken as reported in that table, and D and trimming were inferred from the DNA itself. Present in this sample are 25,000 to 35,000 clones, 80% to 90% of which were seen just once. The top ten constitute roughly 1.9% of the sample.

This sample was taken from a study of tumor-infiltrating lymphocytes in localized non-small cell lung cancer (dated by TCRdb to about 2021). Regarding the complete study: Several histologies were represented in the cohort, which also included both smokers and never-smokers as well as patients whose samples were collected after neoadjuvant chemotherapy. From each patient came resected tumor tissue plus uninvolved lung tissue from that same patient, and the uninvolved lung tissue was described as non-adjacent to the tumor. Flow cytometry, multiplex immunofluorescence, RNA-seq, exome sequencing and proteomics were applied to the same patients as TCR sequencing, which was one of several integrated assays. The paired tumor versus uninvolved lung comparison of immunoSEQ T-cell fraction included some 50 patients. The overall ICON cohort comprised over 140 surgical patients with localized non-small cell lung cancer whose tumors were resected. Overall study outcomes, separate from this receptor: Because different assays used different pieces of the same tissue, technical variation could not be distinguished from intratumor heterogeneity. The TCR-derived T-cell fraction showed no difference between the flow cytometry-defined immunotypes IM1 (good prognosis) and IM2 (poor prognosis). Since assay coverage differed from patient to patient depending on how much tissue was available, TCR sequencing was done for only a subset of the cohort. No association of tumor T-cell fraction from TCR sequencing with recurrence-free survival was found (p = 0.61). Higher T cell infiltration in tumors than in uninvolved lung tissue was supported by TCRbeta sequencing, consistent with immunofluorescence CD3 counts.

Including cysteine and phenylalanine, the CDR3 has 13 amino acids. Of all the DNA, just the CDR3 is kept, 39 bases in frame from base 1. CDR1 is given as SQVTM and CDR2 as ANQGSEA, both from the germline V gene. Trimming takes 6 bases off V and 3 bases off J; junction bases not matched to a gene: 7. Enrollment in ICON was initiated in the first half of 2016, and the last patient was enrolled in 2018. In a subcohort of around 72 patients, fresh tumor and matched uninvolved tissue were collected for in-depth immune analyses, with TCR sequencing among those analyses. DNA isolated from bulk tissue, without cell sorting, was used for TCR sequencing.

This receptor chain uses TRBV29-1 and TRBJ1-1; 7 central bases correspond to TRBD1. Sample: lung tumor tissue. This TCR was recovered from a human donor with non-small cell lung cancer. The CDR3 here reads CSVTTGRDTEAFF. At the DNA level, the sequence is TGCAGCGTAACGACAGGGAGGGACACTGAAGCTTTCTTT.